Sequencing of this T cell receptor (beta chain) was carried out in a study of T cell responses to AZD1222 COVID-19 vaccine. Study findings and constraints: The study found vaccine-associated CD4 TCRs spanning spike, dominant at 160-218 and 743-854. Baseline antibody screening turned up just a handful of seropositive AZD1222 recipients. Following two doses of AZD1222, Spike-specific TCR breadth and depth rose.

Using immunoSEQ multiplex PCR, the repertoire was profiled, and TCRdb retains in-frame clones only, with some absent. Found here are about 190,000 clones, around 94% of them singletons; the top ten hold about 3.5%. On this clone itself: Its antigen is still unknown.

This CDR3 has 16 amino acids. The V gene's germline CDR1 is MNHEY and CDR2 SVGEGT. V dropped 5 bases and J dropped 2; count of bases not matched to a gene: 8. V gene TRBV6-2 or TRBV6-3 combines with J gene TRBJ2-5; TRBD2 aligns across 10 bases. This clonotype originated in an adult who received the MenACWY meningococcal vaccine as a control. The input for sequencing was peripheral blood, taken 28 days after the second dose of the MenACWY control vaccine. The CDR3 here is CASSQTGLARQETQYF. CDR3 DNA: TGTGCCAGCAGTCAAACGGGACTAGCGAGACAAGAGACCCAGTACTTC.